Listed below are T cell receptor beta chains from one sample, sequenced in a study of lymphopenia after photon versus proton radiotherapy. The repertoire was sequenced with immunoSEQ multiplex PCR; TCRdb's copy has only in-frame clones and lacks some. In the table there are 45,000 to 65,000 clones, more than 85% of which are singletons. Sample: peripheral blood, taken from a patient treated with photon-based radiotherapy. The receptors shown here come from a woman between 35 and 50 years old with cholangiocarcinoma. The conserved cysteine and the conserved F or W are not part of the CDR3 here. Each record gives: J gene, V gene, CDR3 protein.

TRBJ1-1	TRBV30	AWSRAPGEAF
TRBJ1-2	TRBV29-1	SVAGQGASGYT
TRBJ1-6	TRBV27	ASSLNRGAPGSPLH
TRBJ1-2	TRBV11-2	ASSSRQGRGYT
TRBJ2-5	TRBV5-6	ASSFGDRVGTQY
TRBJ2-3	TRBV10-3	AISKGGASGADTQY
TRBJ2-1	TRBV19	ASSISSVPYNEQF
TRBJ1-2	TRBV18	ASSPLRISGSGT
TRBJ1-4	TRBV7-3	ASSLNGGSNEKLF
TRBJ1-1	TRBV7-2	ASSLRGLAEAF
TRBJ1-5	TRBV5-1	ASSLGISSLSGNQPQH
TRBJ1-5	TRBV2	ASRRGPNQPQH
TRBJ1-1	TRBV4-1	ASSQKRSGLARNTEAF
TRBJ1-2	TRBV5-4	ASSRWADLYGYT
TRBJ1-4	TRBV5-1	ASSLEAANEKLF
TRBJ1-4	TRBV28	ASGTGLQELF
TRBJ1-2	TRBV7-3	ASSLTGTGDGYT
TRBJ2-7	TRBV13	ASSTGLAGDEQY
TRBJ2-2	TRBV19	ASGPRTGFNTGELF
TRBJ2-7	TRBV10-1	ASIDPHISGSNLSYEQY
TRBJ1-6	TRBV5-5	ASSLGPGRPLH
TRBJ2-3	TRBV7-8	ASSLPGVGRGDTQY
TRBJ2-7	TRBV5-1	ASSLMGLAGVREQY
TRBJ2-2	TRBV9	ASSVAGGPNTGELF
TRBJ2-3	TRBV5-4	ASSLRGLVGTDTQY
TRBJ1-1	TRBV30	AWRSRYARNTGIMNTEAF
TRBJ2-1	TRBV19	ASRTGLATLEQF
TRBJ2-5	TRBV9	ASSASFTGPVETQY
TRBJ2-2	TRBV5-1	ASSLDPGQGIGELF
TRBJ2-7	TRBV14	ASSQGQGRDEQY
TRBJ2-1	TRBV7-2	ASSTSRSSYNEQF
TRBJ2-6	TRBV28	ASGIVRAGANVLT
TRBJ2-1	TRBV28	ASRSGGLHNEQF
TRBJ2-2	TRBV5-1	ASSLLWRGNTGELF
TRBJ1-1	TRBV27	ASRLGQPNTEAF
TRBJ2-1	TRBV11-2	ASSLKVVGEQF
TRBJ1-5	TRBV29-1	SVVQGPNQPQH
TRBJ2-7	TRBV13	ASSAEGGYEQY
TRBJ2-7	TRBV29-1	SAKHGYEQY